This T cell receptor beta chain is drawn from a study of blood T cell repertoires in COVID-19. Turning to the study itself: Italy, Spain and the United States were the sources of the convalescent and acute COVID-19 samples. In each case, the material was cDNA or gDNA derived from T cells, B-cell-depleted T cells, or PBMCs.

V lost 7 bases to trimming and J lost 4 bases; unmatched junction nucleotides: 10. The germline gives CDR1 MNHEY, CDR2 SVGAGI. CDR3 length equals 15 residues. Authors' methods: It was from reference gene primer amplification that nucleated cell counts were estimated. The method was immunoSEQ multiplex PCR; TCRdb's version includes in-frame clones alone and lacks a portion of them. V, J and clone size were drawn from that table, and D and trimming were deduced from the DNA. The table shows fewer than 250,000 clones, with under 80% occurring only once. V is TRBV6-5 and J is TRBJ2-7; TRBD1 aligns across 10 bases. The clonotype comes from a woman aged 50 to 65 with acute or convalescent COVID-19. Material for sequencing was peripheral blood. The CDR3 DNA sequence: TGTGCCAGCACCTTCACGGGACAGGGGAGGTACGAGCAGTACTTC. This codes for CASTFTGQGRYEQYF.